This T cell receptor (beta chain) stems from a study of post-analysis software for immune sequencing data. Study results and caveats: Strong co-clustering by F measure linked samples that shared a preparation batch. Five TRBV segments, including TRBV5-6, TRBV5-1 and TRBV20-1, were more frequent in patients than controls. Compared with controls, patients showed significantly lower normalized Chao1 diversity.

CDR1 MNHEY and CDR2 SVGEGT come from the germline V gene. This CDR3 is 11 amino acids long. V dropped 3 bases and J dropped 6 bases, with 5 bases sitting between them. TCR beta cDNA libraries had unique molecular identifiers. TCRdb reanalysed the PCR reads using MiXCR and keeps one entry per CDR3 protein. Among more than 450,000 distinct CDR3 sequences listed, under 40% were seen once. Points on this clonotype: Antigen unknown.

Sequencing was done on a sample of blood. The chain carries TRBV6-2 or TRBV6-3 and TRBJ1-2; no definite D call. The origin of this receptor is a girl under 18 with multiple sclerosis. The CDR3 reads CASSYRDGYTF. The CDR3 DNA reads TGTGCCAGCAGTTATAGGGATGGCTACACCTTC.